The 26 T cell receptor beta chains below were found in one sample sequenced in a study of shared clonotypes between healthy human individuals. The method was immunoSEQ multiplex PCR; TCRdb's version includes in-frame clones alone and lacks a portion of them. The sample has a few million clones, under 95% seen once; the top ten hold 0.37%. Sequencing was done on a sample of naive CD4+ T cells from PBMCs. Subset given: CD45RA+ positively selected. Receptor source: a man younger than 30 in good health. Some clones in this sample may be carry-over from other donors' samples.

J is TRBJ2-7 and V is TRBV7-9, with 9 bases that match TRBD1. In germline, CDR1 is SEHNR, CDR2 FQNEAQ (reference sequence). The CDR3 covers 14 residues. Trimming removed 5 bases from V and 7 bases from J; junction bases left unmatched: 9. CDR3 nucleotide sequence: TGTGCCAGCAGCCCCGGGACAGGGACGGGGGAGCAGTACTTC. It encodes CASSPGTGTGEQYF.

CDR3 in amino acids: CASRLGIGSGNTIYF. Here the CDR3 DNA reads TGTGCCAGCAGACTGGGGATCGGGTCTGGAAACACCATATATTTT. The V gene is TRBV7-8, the J gene TRBJ1-3; no reliable D call. V shed 6 bases and J shed 1 base, with 13 bases lying between them. CDR1 and CDR2 from the germline V gene are SGHVS and FQNEAQ. The CDR3 length is 15 residues.

This chain uses TRBV6-1 with TRBJ1-2; TRBD1 is a possible D gene (5 bases). Trimming took 2 bases from V and 5 from J, leaving 12 bases between them. CDR1 MNHNS and CDR2 SASEGT come from the germline V gene. The length of the CDR3 is 14 residues. The CDR3 DNA sequence: TGTGCCAGCAGTGAACTGGGGCTCGGGTATGGCTACACCTTC. Its translation is CASSELGLGYGYTF.

The CDR3 coding sequence is TGTGCCAGCAGCTTAGATGCGACAGGCGGGGGGCAGTTCTTC. Translating gives CASSLDATGGGQFF. This sequence joins TRBV11-3 and TRBJ2-1, with D perhaps matching TRBD2 (7 bases). This CDR3 region has 14 residues. The germline gives CDR1 SGHNT, CDR2 YENEEA. V shed 0 bases and J shed 12 bases, with 15 bases lying between them.

The V call is TRBV11-3, the J call TRBJ1-5; D remains unclear. CDR1 and CDR2 (germline): SGHNT, YENEEA. Trimming took 0 bases from V and 3 from J, leaving 9 bases between them. This CDR3 is built from 15 residues. The CDR3 DNA follows: TGTGCCAGCAGCTTAGATCGTCAGTTCAATCAGCCCCAGCATTTT. This translates into CASSLDRQFNQPQHF.

V and J are TRBV27 and TRBJ1-2; D ambiguous. Germline V lookup: CDR1 MNHEY, CDR2 SMNVEV (reference sequence). This CDR3 region has 14 residues. V lost 3 bases and J lost 2, with 10 bases in between. The CDR3 nucleotides are TGTGCCAGCAGTTTTGGGAATCCAAACTATGGCTACACCTTC. It yields the protein CASSFGNPNYGYTF.

The chain is built from TRBV11-2 and TRBJ2-2; D possibly corresponds to TRBD1 (5 bases). The CDR3 is 16 amino acids. Germline CDR1 SGHAT, CDR2 FQNNGV. Trimming cost V 0 bases and J 9 bases, with 17 bases left between them. CDR3 nucleotide sequence: TGTGCCAGCAGCTTAGATCTCAGGGCCCCGGTCCGGGAGCTGTTTTTT. Protein product: CASSLDLRAPVRELFF.

This clone occurred once. In DNA, the CDR3 is TGTGCCAGCAGTTCTGGTCAGGGAGGGAGCACAGATACGCAGTATTTT. Protein product: CASSSGQGGSTDTQYF. This chain joins TRBV28 and TRBJ2-3, with 7 bases aligning to TRBD2. CDR3 length: 16 amino acids. V lost 4 bases to trimming and J lost 0 bases; unmatched junction nucleotides: 7. CDR1 is MDHEN, CDR2 SYDVKM, per germline.

V and J are TRBV6-1 and TRBJ2-7; D unclear. Trimming took off 4 bases at V and 4 bases at J, with 8 bases between the two ends. The germline gives CDR1 MNHNS, CDR2 SASEGT. There are 12 residues in the CDR3. CDR3 residues: CASSASLYEQYF. CDR3 DNA: TGTGCCAGCAGTGCGTCCCTTTACGAGCAGTACTTC.

Only one count was recorded for this clone. The rearrangement joins TRBV29-1 to TRBJ1-2; a weak D match, TRBD1 (6 bases). Trimming cost V 2 bases and J 6 bases, with 16 bases left between them. This CDR3 is built from 14 residues. Germline CDR1 is SQVTM and CDR2 is ANQGSEA. CDR3 protein: CSVEMYREANGYTF. CDR3 coding DNA: TGCAGCGTTGAAATGTACAGGGAGGCGAATGGCTACACCTTC.

This chain connects TRBV7-6 to TRBJ2-1; perhaps TRBD1 as D (5 bases). Trimming removed 2 bases from V and 9 bases from J, with 11 bases in between. Germline V gene lookup returns CDR1 SGHVS and CDR2 FNYEAQ. The CDR3 has 13 amino acids. CDR3: CASSLRQGSEQFF. As DNA, the CDR3 is TGTGCCAGCAGCTTACGGCAGGGCAGTGAGCAGTTCTTC. Looking up the rest from reference TRBV7-6 and TRBJ2-1 gives the full variable domain: GAGVSQSPRYKVTKRGQDVALRCDPISGHVSLYWYRQALGQGPEFLTYFNYEAQQDKSGLPNDRFSAERPEGSISTLTIQRTEQRDSAMYRCASSLRQGSEQFFGPGTRLTVL.

The chain carries TRBV6-1 and TRBJ2-1, with 12 bases aligning to TRBD2. The CDR3 sequence is 14 residues long. Germline CDR1 and CDR2: MNHNS and SASEGT. Trimming cost V 9 bases and J 9 bases; bases outside gene matches: 9. CDR3 in DNA: TGTGCCAGTGAGACTAGCGGGAGTTGGGGTGAGCAGTTCTTC. Translating it yields CASETSGSWGEQFF.

CDR3 region: CASSRDGINYGYTF. The DNA of the CDR3 is TGTGCCAGCAGTCGGGACGGAATAAACTATGGCTACACCTTC. V gene TRBV2 combines with J gene TRBJ1-2; D is perhaps TRBD1 (5 bases). Between the trimmed V and J ends, which lost 5 bases and 2 bases, there was a span of 12 bases. The CDR3 runs 14 residues. The germline V gene encodes CDR1 SNHLY and CDR2 FYNNEI.

The rearrangement joins TRBV5-1 to TRBJ1-2; perhaps TRBD1 as D (5 bases). The germline V gene has CDR1 SGHRS and CDR2 YFSETQ. Trimming took off 0 bases at V and 3 bases at J, with 9 bases between the two ends. The CDR3 has 14 amino acids. The CDR3 reads CASSLGDAYYGYTF. The CDR3 nucleotides read TGCGCCAGCAGCTTGGGGGACGCCTACTATGGCTACACCTTC.

Regarding this clone: Different DNA sequences within this sample yield the same CDR3. The chain recombines TRBV5-4 with TRBJ1-2, with 9 bases aligning to TRBD1. Trimming took 3 bases from V and 6 from J; bases not matched to a gene: 9. The CDR3 is made up of 15 amino acids. The V gene's germline CDR1 is SGHNT and CDR2 YYREEE (reference sequence). The CDR3 here is CASSSPGQGTNGYTF. In nucleotides, the CDR3 is TGTGCCAGCAGCTCTCCGGGACAGGGTACCAATGGCTACACCTTC. The entire variable domain, with the rest obtained from reference TRBV5-4 and TRBJ1-2, is as follows: ETGVTQSPTHLIKTRGQQVTLRCSSQSGHNTVSWYQQALGQGPQFIFQYYREEENGRGNFPPRFSGLQFPNYSSELNVNALELDDSALYLCASSSPGQGTNGYTFGSGTRLTVV.

The genes are TRBV5-4 and TRBJ2-3, with D unresolved. V was pared by 0 bases and J by 2 bases, with 16 bases between. Germline V gene sequence: CDR1 SGHNT, CDR2 YYREEE (reference sequence). The CDR3 covers 17 residues. The CDR3 sequence is CASSLGVLSPITDTQYF. The CDR3 DNA is TGTGCCAGCAGCTTGGGGGTGCTCTCACCCATCACAGATACGCAGTATTTT.

The CDR3 reads CASSPNPGQGEGYTF. The CDR3 region has the DNA TGTGCCAGCAGCCCAAACCCGGGACAGGGGGAAGGCTACACCTTC. The chain has TRBV28 and TRBJ1-2; TRBD1 aligns across 11 bases. The CDR3 sequence is 15 residues long. V was pared by 6 bases and J by 8 bases, with 11 bases of the junction left unmatched. CDR1 is MDHEN, CDR2 SYDVKM, per germline.

J is TRBJ1-5 and V is TRBV2; a possible D gene is TRBD1 (6 bases). The CDR3 loop spans 13 amino acids. Between the trimmed V and J ends, which lost 11 bases and 6 bases, there was a span of 17 bases. The germline CDR1 and CDR2 sequences are SNHLY and FYNNEI. For the CDR3, the DNA is TGTGCCTCTGCATGGGGGGCCGCTCAGCCCCAGCATTTT. Translation: CASAWGAAQPQHF.

V is TRBV4-3 and J is TRBJ1-2; no clear D gene. The V end lost 4 bases, the J end lost 4 bases, and 16 bases lay between the germline ends. The CDR3 totals 15 residues. The germline gives CDR1 LGHNA, CDR2 YSLEER. The CDR3 sequence is CASSPRVLEFYGYTF. In DNA form, the CDR3 reads TGCGCCAGCAGCCCACGGGTCCTTGAATTCTATGGCTACACCTTC.

This clone was recorded only once. This sequence joins TRBV2 and TRBJ2-7; no reliable D call. This CDR3 comprises 13 residues. The V and J ends lost 3 bases and 3 bases respectively, with 9 bases between them. CDR1 and CDR2 (germline): SNHLY, FYNNEI. The CDR3 DNA follows: TGTGCCAGCAGTGAGAACAGATTCTACGAGCAGTACTTC. Translated: CASSENRFYEQYF.

A note on this clone: The junction and the germline gene differ at one end; a read error may be behind it. V is TRBV10-3 and J is TRBJ2-1, with 11 bases aligning to TRBD2. Germline loops: CDR1 ENHRY, CDR2 SYGVKD. CDR3 length: 19 residues. The CDR3 is CAISEGTSGPLDSYSEQFF. The CDR3 DNA is TGTGCCATCAGTGAGGGGACTAGCGGCCCCCTGGACTCCTACAGTGAGCAGTTCTTC.

The chain recombines TRBV12-5 with TRBJ2-7, with D uncertain. Germline lookup yields CDR1 LGHNT and CDR2 FRNRAP. The CDR3 totals 17 residues. The V and J ends lost 0 bases and 5 bases respectively, with 20 bases between them. The CDR3 nucleotides are TGTGCTAGTGGTTTGGTACCGCTTAGCTCGGCCCTCCACGAGCAGTACTTC. As protein: CASGLVPLSSALHEQYF. The whole variable domain, filled in from reference TRBV12-5 and TRBJ2-7, reads DARVTQTPRHKVTEMGQEVTMRCQPILGHNTVFWYRQTMMQGLELLAYFRNRAPLDDSGMPKDRFSAEMPDATLATLKIQPSEPRDSAVYFCASGLVPLSSALHEQYFGPGTRLTVT.

About this clone: The sample holds other DNA sequences that translate to the same CDR3. The chain is built from TRBV7-2 and TRBJ2-1; D is unresolved. V lost 1 base and J 1 base, leaving 5 bases between the germline ends. This CDR3 comprises 14 residues. CDR1 is SGHTA and CDR2 is FQGNSA in the germline V gene. CDR3 in DNA: TGTGCCAGCAGCTTAGTGGGTTCCTACAATGAGCAGTTCTTC. Translation gives CASSLVGSYNEQFF.

The V gene is TRBV6-5, the J gene TRBJ1-4; no firm D call. The CDR3 totals 16 residues. V lost 0 bases to trimming and J lost 0 bases, with 8 bases between them. Germline V lookup: CDR1 MNHEY, CDR2 SVGAGI. CDR3 sequence: CASSYSNSATNEKLFF. The CDR3 nucleotides read TGTGCCAGCAGTTACTCCAACAGCGCAACTAATGAAAAACTGTTTTTT.

This chain joins TRBV5-4 and TRBJ2-7; 11 nucleotides match TRBD2. Germline lookup yields CDR1 SGHNT and CDR2 YYREEE (reference sequence). There are 16 residues in the CDR3. The J segment lost 1 base and the V segment lost 4 bases, leaving 7 bases of the junction unmatched. The CDR3 spells CASSHRGLAASYEQYF. The CDR3, as DNA: TGTGCCAGCAGCCACCGGGGACTAGCGGCATCCTACGAGCAGTACTTC.

The chain couples TRBV7-9 to TRBJ2-1; 12 bases are a match to TRBD2. V was pared by 1 base and J by 8 bases, with 12 bases of the junction left unmatched. The germline V gene encodes CDR1 SEHNR and CDR2 FQNEAQ (reference sequence). This CDR3 is 18 amino acids long. CDR3 nucleotides: TGTGCCAGCAGCTTAGTAGGAAAGACTAGCGGGAGTAGGGATGAGCAGTTCTTC. As protein: CASSLVGKTSGSRDEQFF.